The source of this T cell receptor (beta chain) is a study of shared clonotypes between healthy human individuals. Across the whole study: Those who served as donors were two women and a few men between the ages of 18 and 49. Study-wide results and caveats: Limitation of the genetic and exposure-history diversity represented came from the few donors.

A split of CD4+ cells into CD45RA+ naive and CD45RA-negative memory subsets was performed. A remark on this clone: Its antigen is undetermined.

Clones were sequenced by immunoSEQ multiplex PCR, and TCRdb holds only the in-frame ones, with some missing. The sample holds some 200,000 clones, over 80% seen once. Sequenced material: naive CD4+ T cells sorted from blood. Subset given: CD45RA+ positively selected. The source is a woman aged 25 to 39 in good health.

The CDR3 reads CASSLDGGRGDEQYF. DNA for the CDR3: TGTGCCAGCAGCTTGGATGGCGGGAGGGGGGACGAGCAGTACTTC. The rearrangement links TRBV5-5 to TRBJ2-7; 9 bases map to TRBD2. J was trimmed by 5 bases and V by 0 bases; bases with no gene match: 6. The CDR3 totals 15 residues. Germline CDR1 reads SGHKS; CDR2 reads YYEKEE (reference sequence).